This T cell receptor beta chain emerged from a study of cytomegalovirus exposure and HLA in healthy donors. Study-level results: Researchers reported in a later analysis that a missense DCLRE1C variant was tied to TCR beta V- and J-gene trimming.

Looked up from germline, CDR1 is KGHSH and CDR2 is LQKENI. J was trimmed by 1 base and V by 4 bases; bases with no gene match: 6. This CDR3 comprises 16 residues. About this clone: Its antigen is not identified.

Vbeta (60) and Jbeta (13) primers were used in the PCR. Clones were sequenced by immunoSEQ multiplex PCR, and TCRdb holds only the in-frame ones, with some missing. The sample holds over 75,000 clones; more than 60% are singletons and the top ten take 7.3%. Unrecorded immune exposures were likely, despite nominal health at sampling. The source material was PBMCs. The chain recombines TRBV18 with TRBJ2-2; TRBD1 matches 7 bases. The sequence came from a man aged 50-60 years in good health and CMV-seropositive. The chain's CDR3 is CASSQRQGMNTGELFF. CDR3 DNA: TGTGCCAGCTCACAGAGACAGGGTATGAACACCGGGGAGCTGTTTTTT.